A single sample is the source of the 6 T cell receptor beta chains below, sequenced in a study of regulatory T cells in long-lasting Graves disease. Through Arm-PCR of CDR3 regions and iRepertoire HTBI primers, TCR beta libraries were built. TCRdb re-called the multiplex PCR reads with MiXCR, one entry per CDR3 protein. Of almost 450,000 distinct CDR3 sequences in the sample, 15% to 20% were seen once. Stated time point: newly diagnosed GD, antithyroid drugs for less than 3 months. PBMCs provided the RNA from which the TCR library was made. These data were likewise used in another study, on T cells in Graves' hyperthyroidism and ophthalmopathy.

Sequenced here: peripheral blood mononuclear cells (PBMCs), sampled at new diagnosis, from a patient treated with antithyroid drugs. The receptors here all came from a woman aged 25 to 39 with Graves disease.

This clonotype was seen repeatedly, ten times or more. The chain has TRBV20-1 and TRBJ2-1; 10 positions agree with TRBD2. The germline V gene has CDR1 DFQATT and CDR2 SNEGSKA (reference sequence). V trimming: 1 base; J trimming: 9 bases; junction bases outside the gene matches: 9. The CDR3 covers 15 residues. The CDR3 DNA follows: TGCAGTGCTAGAGGGCTAGCGGGAGACGAGGCTGAGCAGTTCTTC. Residues: CSARGLAGDEAEQFF.

This clonotype was found many times. The V gene is TRBV6-1, the J gene TRBJ2-1; D is possibly TRBD1 (6 bases). Germline V gene sequence: CDR1 MNHNS, CDR2 SASEGT. V was pared by 2 bases and J by 3 bases, with 11 bases between. The CDR3 is 15 amino acids. In nucleotides, the CDR3 is TGTGCCAGCAGTGAAAGGGGGACATACTACAATGAGCAGTTCTTC. Amino acid sequence: CASSERGTYYNEQFF.

Details on this clonotype: This clone may be a read error of a much larger clone one base away. This chain connects TRBV7-9 to TRBJ2-1; the match to TRBD2 covers 11 bases. The CDR3 totals 16 residues. Germline loops: CDR1 SEHNR, CDR2 FQNEAQ (reference sequence). DNA for the CDR3: TGTGCCAGCAGCCCGACTAGCGGGAACTCCTACAATGACCAGTTCTTC. It translates to CASSPTSGNSYNDQFF.

This clonotype was counted ten times or more. CDR3 sequence reads: CASSRPQGGANEKLFF. DNA of the CDR3: TGTGCCAGCAGCAGACCCCAGGGGGGGGCTAATGAAAAACTGTTTTTT. V gene TRBV28 combines with J gene TRBJ1-4; 7 positions match TRBD1. This CDR3 comprises 16 residues. V gave up 6 bases and J gave up 3 bases; unmatched junction bases: 10. The V gene's germline CDR1 is MDHEN and CDR2 SYDVKM.

Ten or more counts support this clonotype. V and J are TRBV27 and TRBJ1-2; no clear D. In germline, CDR1 is MNHEY, CDR2 SMNVEV (reference sequence). V was pared by 6 bases and J by 7 bases, with 18 bases between. The CDR3 totals 14 residues. CDR3 in DNA: TGTGCCAGCAGAACGATCGGCCTAGCGGGTGGCTACACCTTC. This translates into CASRTIGLAGGYTF.

The chain couples TRBV9 to TRBJ1-5, with 9 bases fitting TRBD1. Germline V gene sequence: CDR1 SGDLS, CDR2 YYNGEE. The V gene end was trimmed by 4 bases and the J gene end by 5 bases; junction bases not matched to a gene: 4. The CDR3 totals 14 residues. CDR3: CASSIGTGHQPQHF. DNA for the CDR3: TGTGCCAGCAGCATCGGGACAGGGCATCAGCCCCAGCATTTT.